Listed here are 25 T cell receptor beta chains from one sample, sequenced in a study of T cell responses to AZD1222 COVID-19 vaccine. Here immunoSEQ multiplex PCR was the method, and the copy in TCRdb shows in-frame clones only, minus some. The repertoire consists of 80,000 to 95,000 clones, with roughly 90% occurring once and the leading ten covering less than 9%. The source material was peripheral blood, sampled 28 days after the second AZD1222 dose. The receptors derive from an adult who received the AZD1222 COVID-19 vaccine.

The chain combines TRBV27 with TRBJ2-7; no clear D gene. With 3 bases removed from V and 3 bases from J, the gap between germline ends came to 12 bases. The CDR3 totals 14 residues. Per the germline V gene, CDR1 is MNHEY and CDR2 is SMNVEV (reference sequence). CDR3 DNA: TGTGCCAGCAGTTTTGCCAGCTCCCTCTACGAGCAGTACTTC. This translates into CASSFASSLYEQYF.

The gene calls are TRBV28 and TRBJ2-4; D gene ambiguous. Germline lookup yields CDR1 MDHEN and CDR2 SYDVKM. The germline V and J ends were trimmed by 2 bases and 7 bases, with 9 bases remaining between them. This CDR3 region has 13 residues. The CDR3 region has the DNA TGTGCCAGCAGTTTAATCACTCCCAACATTCAGTACTTC. This codes for CASSLITPNIQYF.

The V and J genes are TRBV18 and TRBJ2-1, with 9 bases that match TRBD1. Germline assignment: CDR1 KGHSH and CDR2 LQKENI. Unmatched junction bases numbered 5, after V lost 6 bases and J lost 2 bases. There are 15 residues in the CDR3. The CDR3 bases are TGTGCCAGCTCGCGGACAGGGGTCCCCTACAATGAGCAGTTCTTC. The encoded protein is CASSRTGVPYNEQFF.

The rearrangement links TRBV5-1 to TRBJ1-1; possible D gene TRBD1, 6 bases. V dropped 2 bases and J dropped 0 bases, with 8 bases sitting between them. Germline V gene sequence: CDR1 SGHRS, CDR2 YFSETQ. The CDR3 has 14 amino acids. CDR3 sequence: CASSFRGLNTEAFF. CDR3 sequence (DNA): TGCGCCAGCAGCTTCAGGGGATTGAACACTGAAGCTTTCTTT.

This clone was found once. The rearrangement uses TRBV6-2 or TRBV6-3 and TRBJ1-2, with a weak D call TRBD1 (6 bases). CDR1 is MNHEY, CDR2 SVGEGT, per germline. Trimming cost V 4 bases and J 8 bases, with 20 bases left between them. The CDR3 consists of 15 residues. The CDR3 is CASSSHLQTGFGYTF. CDR3 sequence (DNA): TGTGCCAGCAGTTCCCACCTCCAAACAGGGTTCGGCTACACCTTC.

The chain uses TRBV9 and TRBJ1-1, with D perhaps matching TRBD1 (5 bases). V gave up 0 bases and J gave up 8 bases, with 17 bases separating them. Germline CDR1 is SGDLS and CDR2 is YYNGEE. The CDR3 has 15 residues. The CDR3 nucleotides read TGTGCCAGCAGCGTAGGGGTGGTGGGGCGTTGGGAAGCTTTCTTT. Its translation: CASSVGVVGRWEAFF.

This chain joins TRBV28 and TRBJ1-4; 10 nucleotides agree with TRBD1. Germline CDR1 and CDR2: MDHEN and SYDVKM. The CDR3 length is 16 residues. The V segment lost 6 bases and the J segment 4 bases; nucleotides outside the gene matches: 8. DNA for the CDR3: TGTGCCAGCAGCCCACGACAGGGGGCGGGTAATGAAAAACTGTTTTTT. Translating it yields CASSPRQGAGNEKLFF.

The chain joins TRBV5-6 to TRBJ2-2, with TRBD2 matching 10 bases. Germline-derived CDR1 and CDR2 are SGHDT and YYEEEE. V was clipped by 4 bases and J by 4 bases; unmatched bases: 10. This CDR3 region has 17 residues. The CDR3 nucleotides read TGTGCCAGCAGCATGGAGGCTAGCGGGAGTCGCACCGGGGAGCTGTTTTTT. It specifies CASSMEASGSRTGELFF.

The chain is built from TRBV25-1 and TRBJ1-2; 9 bases map to TRBD1. The V gene end was trimmed by 6 bases and the J gene end by 8 bases; junction bases not matched to a gene: 13. Germline loops: CDR1 MGHDK, CDR2 SYGVNS. The length of the CDR3 is 15 residues. This CDR3 reads CASSDSGTGRWGYTF. The CDR3 DNA reads TGTGCCAGCAGCGATTCCGGGACAGGGCGGTGGGGCTACACCTTC.

This clone was observed many times. V usage is TRBV6-1 and J usage is TRBJ2-2, with 8 bases that match TRBD2. Per germline, CDR1 MNHNS and CDR2 SASEGT. The CDR3 has 15 amino acids. The junction had 6 bases not matched to a gene; V was cut back by 3 bases and J by 6 bases. The CDR3 sequence: CASSDGRGGAGELFF. The CDR3 nucleotides are TGTGCCAGCAGTGATGGCCGGGGGGGAGCCGGGGAGCTGTTTTTT.

The chain joins TRBV27 to TRBJ1-5; TRBD1 aligns across 7 bases. The CDR3 has 15 residues. The junction had 8 bases not matched to a gene; V was cut back by 5 bases and J by 4 bases. The germline CDR1 and CDR2 sequences are MNHEY and SMNVEV (reference sequence). CDR3 protein: CASSRDSKPNQPQHF. Written as DNA, the CDR3 is TGTGCCAGCAGTCGGGACAGCAAACCTAATCAGCCCCAGCATTTT.

This clone was counted a single time. The chain couples TRBV5-1 to TRBJ1-1; possibly TRBD1 for D (6 bases). Germline V gene lookup returns CDR1 SGHRS and CDR2 YFSETQ. The CDR3 length is 14 residues. V lost 3 bases, J lost 4 bases, and 13 bases lay in between. CDR3 in DNA: TGCGCCAGCAGCTCGACAGGTGGAGGCACTGAAGCTTTCTTT. This encodes CASSSTGGGTEAFF.

The chain couples TRBV10-1 to TRBJ2-1; 9 nucleotides match TRBD1. CDR1 and CDR2 (germline): WNHNN, SYGVQD (reference sequence). The CDR3 runs 16 residues. J gave up 7 bases and V 3 bases, and 10 bases lay outside the gene matches. CDR3 sequence: CASSDPTGGRRNEQFF. The DNA of the CDR3 is TGCGCCAGCAGTGACCCTACAGGGGGCCGGCGAAATGAGCAGTTCTTC.

The gene calls are TRBV4-1 and TRBJ2-2; TRBD2 aligns across 10 bases. The CDR3 extends over 17 amino acids. J gave up 2 bases and V 3 bases, and 6 bases lay outside the gene matches. The germline V gene has CDR1 MGHRA and CDR2 YSYEKL. The CDR3 loop is CASSHRTSGRNTGELFF. The DNA of the CDR3 is TGCGCCAGCAGCCACCGGACTAGCGGTCGTAACACCGGGGAGCTGTTTTTT.

The rearrangement uses TRBV3-1 (or the pseudogene TRBV3-2) and TRBJ2-7, with 9 positions matching TRBD2. CDR1 is LGHDT and CDR2 is YNNKEL in the germline V gene (reference sequence). The CDR3 covers 17 residues. V lost 0 bases and J lost 4; bases outside the gene matches: 10. The CDR3 DNA reads as TGTGCCAGCAGCCAAGACACGACTAGCGGCGTATTGTACGAGCAGTACTTC. Translated: CASSQDTTSGVLYEQYF.

The chain is built from TRBV9 and TRBJ1-2; no firm D call. Trimming took 3 bases from V and 0 from J, leaving 12 bases between them. Germline lookup yields CDR1 SGDLS and CDR2 YYNGEE. The CDR3 is 15 amino acids. The CDR3 DNA is TGTGCCAGCAGCGAGACCCCGACCTCTAACTATGGCTACACCTTC. Protein sequence: CASSETPTSNYGYTF.

V usage is TRBV10-2 and J usage is TRBJ2-1; 12 nucleotides match TRBD2. CDR1 and CDR2 (germline): WSHSY, SAAADI. The V gene end was trimmed by 5 bases and the J gene end by 15 bases; junction bases not matched to a gene: 11. The CDR3 has 14 residues. CDR3 region: CASSTFGLAGHPFF. CDR3 coding DNA: TGCGCCAGCAGTACCTTCGGACTAGCGGGGCACCCGTTCTTC.

This clone was seen once. The chain links TRBV15 to TRBJ2-2; 9 bases are shared with TRBD2. J gave up 7 bases and V 0 bases, and 9 bases lay outside the gene matches. Germline assignment: CDR1 LNHNV and CDR2 YYDKDF (reference sequence). The CDR3 is 17 residues long. This CDR3 reads CATSRDGGRALVGELFF. The DNA of the CDR3 is TGTGCCACCAGCAGAGATGGCGGGAGGGCTCTGGTCGGGGAGCTGTTTTTT.

The J gene is TRBJ1-2, the V gene TRBV27; weak D call: TRBD1 (5 bases). The CDR3 is 15 amino acids. Germline V gives CDR1 MNHEY, CDR2 SMNVEV (reference sequence). V was clipped by 5 bases and J by 0 bases, with 13 bases between them. The CDR3 protein is CASSLNRFSNYGYTF. The CDR3 DNA sequence: TGTGCCAGCAGTCTTAACAGGTTCTCTAACTATGGCTACACCTTC.

The chain links TRBV4-1 to TRBJ1-2; TRBD1 matches at 10 bases. The CDR3 is made up of 15 amino acids. Germline assignment: CDR1 MGHRA and CDR2 YSYEKL. Trimming cost V 3 bases and J 6 bases; bases outside gene matches: 7. CDR3 DNA: TGCGCCAGCAGCCATTCAGGGGGGACAGGGGATGGCTACACCTTC. Its protein is CASSHSGGTGDGYTF.

On this clone: Other DNA sequences of this sample code for an identical CDR3. The V gene is TRBV18, the J gene TRBJ2-3; D is undetermined. Germline values: CDR1 KGHSH, CDR2 LQKENI. The CDR3 spans 13 residues. V lost 2 bases and J lost 2, with 5 bases in between. The CDR3 nucleotides read TGTGCCAGCTCACCAGAGTCCACAGATACGCAGTATTTT. Its protein is CASSPESTDTQYF.

The gene calls are TRBV18 and TRBJ2-7; possible D gene TRBD2, 5 bases. The CDR3 runs 16 residues. The V gene's germline CDR1 is KGHSH and CDR2 LQKENI. Between the trimmed V and J ends, which lost 4 bases and 4 bases, there was a span of 20 bases. CDR3 sequence (DNA): TGTGCCAGCTCACTCCTACTAGTTCGGTATTCGTACGAGCAGTACTTC. Translating it yields CASSLLLVRYSYEQYF.

The chain carries TRBV6-5 and TRBJ1-2; D is undetermined. V shed 6 bases and J shed 5 bases, with 16 bases lying between them. CDR1 MNHEY and CDR2 SVGAGI come from the germline V gene. This CDR3 region has 14 residues. The CDR3 DNA is TGTGCCAGCAGACCACACACGACGCGGTATGGCTACACCTTC. Translated: CASRPHTTRYGYTF.

The rearrangement uses TRBV15 and TRBJ2-3; no clear D gene. The length of the CDR3 is 13 residues. Trimming stripped 6 bases from V and 5 bases from J, with 12 bases between. Germline loops: CDR1 LNHNV, CDR2 YYDKDF (reference sequence). The CDR3 DNA reads as TGTGCCACCAGTCTCTGGAGTGAAGATACGCAGTATTTT. Translating it yields CATSLWSEDTQYF.

This rearrangement joins TRBV11-2 to TRBJ2-3, with TRBD2 as a possible D gene (5 bases). Between the trimmed V and J ends, which lost 4 bases and 0 bases, there was a span of 11 bases. Germline lookup yields CDR1 SGHAT and CDR2 FQNNGV. The CDR3 runs to 15 residues. Here the CDR3 reads CASSYWESSTDTQYF. The CDR3 DNA reads TGTGCCAGCAGCTACTGGGAGAGCAGCACAGATACGCAGTATTTT.